The rows below give T cell receptor beta chains drawn from one sample of a study of identical twins. In TCRdb, the 5' RACE reads were re-called with MiXCR into one record per CDR3 protein. This sample has some 660,000 distinct CDR3 sequences; 8% to 9% occur once, and the top ten carry roughly 0.97%. The same sample was also studied in work on yellow fever vaccine responses in identical twins.

The sequenced sample consisted of PBMCs. These receptors all come from a young woman in good health. Each CDR3 is given with its conserved first and last residue. A D gene is named only where the DNA matches it firmly. Some rows have no size entry. The others give once, few or many, or a class for an expanded clone.

clone_size,v_call,d_call,j_call,cdr3_nt,cdr3_aa
many,TRBV7-9,NA,TRBJ2-3,TGCGCCAGCAGCTTGGGAGCCACAGATACGCAGTATTTT,CASSLGATDTQYF
NA,TRBV7-9,NA,TRBJ2-7,TGTGCCAGCAGCCCACCTGGAGGGCGGGCCCTCTACGAGCAGTACTTC,CASSPPGGRALYEQYF
NA,TRBV20-1,NA,TRBJ2-3,TGCAGTGCTAGTGGGGCGGCTAGCACAGATACGCAGTATTTT,CSASGAASTDTQYF
NA,TRBV27,NA,TRBJ2-7,TGTGCCAGCAGACCTGGGAATTCCTACGAGCAGTACTTC,CASRPGNSYEQYF
NA,TRBV27,NA,TRBJ2-1,TGTGCCAGCAGCGGACATTCTAGCAATGAGCAGTTCTTC,CASSGHSSNEQFF
many,TRBV6-8,TRBD1,TRBJ1-1,TGTGCCAGCACTCAGACAGGGATTACCACTGAAGCTTTCTTT,CASTQTGITTEAFF
few,TRBV6-5,NA,TRBJ2-3,TGTGCCAGCAGTTACTCGGGGGGGCTCAGCACAGATACGCAGTATTTT,CASSYSGGLSTDTQYF
NA,TRBV7-9,TRBD2,TRBJ2-1,TGTGCCAGCAGGTCCGGACTAGCGGGGGGGCTCTACAATGAGCAGTTCTTC,CASRSGLAGGLYNEQFF
NA,TRBV20-1,NA,TRBJ2-7,TGCAGTTGCTGGCGTTCAGATTCCTACGAGCAGTACTTC,CSCWRSDSYEQYF
many,TRBV4-2,NA,TRBJ2-3,TGTGCCAGCAGCCAAGGTATTAGCGGTCCTAGCACAGATACGCAGTATTTT,CASSQGISGPSTDTQYF
many,TRBV15,NA,TRBJ2-1,TGTGCCACCAGCAGAGCCTCCGGGGGCTCCTACAATGAGCAGTTCTTC,CATSRASGGSYNEQFF
many,TRBV9,NA,TRBJ2-3,TGTGCCAGCAGCGTAGGTGGCCCAGATACGCAGTATTTT,CASSVGGPDTQYF
few,TRBV4-1,NA,TRBJ1-1,TGCGCCAGCAGCCACGGGGGGCCCACCCCCGAGGCTTTCTTT,CASSHGGPTPEAFF
few,TRBV29-1,TRBD1,TRBJ2-5,TGCAGCGGGACAGGGGCCCCCACTTGGGAGACCCAGTACTTC,CSGTGAPTWETQYF
many,TRBV2,TRBD1,TRBJ1-2,TGTGCCAGCAGTGATATCCAGGGGGATGGCTACACCTTC,CASSDIQGDGYTF
NA,TRBV12-3/TRBV12-4,TRBD1,TRBJ2-3,TGTGCCAGCAGTTTACCGGACAGGGGCACAGATACGCAGTGTTTT,CASSLPDRGTDTQCF
NA,TRBV6-2/TRBV6-3,NA,TRBJ2-6,TGTGCCAGCAGTTACGGGGTCCGACAGGTCCACTCTGGGGCCAACGTCCTGACTTTC,CASSYGVRQVHSGANVLTF
many,TRBV12-3/TRBV12-4,NA,TRBJ2-3,TGTGCCAGCCAGGGCGACCTGAGGGAGTATACGCAGTATTTT,CASQGDLREYTQYF
many,TRBV4-3,NA,TRBJ2-7,TGCGCCAGCAGCCAAGATACAGGTGGAGCCTACGAGCAGTACTTC,CASSQDTGGAYEQYF
NA,TRBV7-9,TRBD1,TRBJ2-1,TGTGCCAGCAGCCCACCGGACAGGGCAGATGAGCAGTTCTTC,CASSPPDRADEQFF
NA,TRBV6-4,TRBD1,TRBJ1-1,TGTGCCAGCAGTTTACAGGGGGCTGACACTGAAGCTTTCTTT,CASSLQGADTEAFF
NA,TRBV20-1,TRBD2,TRBJ2-1,TGCAGTGCCCCATTAGCGGGAGTGATCTACAATGAGCAGTTCTTC,CSAPLAGVIYNEQFF
few,TRBV7-8,NA,TRBJ2-7,TGTGCCAGCAGCTTGCCGGACCAGGGCCTCTACGCCTACGAGCAGTACTTC,CASSLPDQGLYAYEQYF
NA,TRBV20-1,NA,TRBJ2-3,TGCAGTGTCGATGCGCGGAGCACAGATACGCAGTATTTT,CSVDARSTDTQYF
many,TRBV7-2,TRBD1,TRBJ1-3,TGTGCCAGCAGGGCCCAGGGGGGCTCTGGAAACACCATATATTTT,CASRAQGGSGNTIYF
NA,TRBV20-1,NA,TRBJ2-1,TGCAGTGCTAGATTTCGGCAGGGGAGGAATGAGCAGTTCTTC,CSARFRQGRNEQFF
many,TRBV15,NA,TRBJ2-5,TGTGCCACCAGCAGAGATGACCGCAGGGTACAAGAGACCCAGTACTTC,CATSRDDRRVQETQYF
few,TRBV9,NA,TRBJ2-1,TGTGCCAGCAGCGTATATGGGCGGGGAGAGCAGTTCTTC,CASSVYGRGEQFF
once,TRBV4-2,NA,TRBJ2-7,TGTGCCAGCAGCCAATATCGGTCGGGAGTTTACGAGCAGTACTTC,CASSQYRSGVYEQYF
many,TRBV29-1,TRBD1,TRBJ2-7,TGCAGCGTTGGAGCTGGGGGGACAGGGCCGGACGAGCAGTACTTC,CSVGAGGTGPDEQYF
many,TRBV12-3/TRBV12-4,NA,TRBJ2-2,TGTGCCAGCAGTCCCAACTTGGCCGGGGAGCTGTTTTTT,CASSPNLAGELFF
many,TRBV9,TRBD2,TRBJ2-5,TGTGCCAGCAGCTACGCGGGGGGCTCGGAGACCCAGTACTTC,CASSYAGGSETQYF
many,TRBV29-1,TRBD1,TRBJ2-7,TGCAGCGAGACTCTCGACAGGGGAGCCTACGAGCAGTACTTC,CSETLDRGAYEQYF
many,TRBV7-9,NA,TRBJ2-5,TGTGCCAGCAGCTTACTTCTGGACCAGGAGACCCAGTACTTC,CASSLLLDQETQYF
few,TRBV6-2/TRBV6-3,TRBD2,TRBJ2-7,TGTGCCAGTGGGACTAGCGGGAGCTCCTACGAGCAGTACTTC,CASGTSGSSYEQYF
many,TRBV12-3/TRBV12-4,NA,TRBJ2-1,TGTGCCAGCAGTACACTTCACAATGAGCAGTTCTTC,CASSTLHNEQFF
few,TRBV7-9,NA,TRBJ2-7,TGTGCCAGCAGCATTGGGGGAAACGAGCAGTACTTC,CASSIGGNEQYF
NA,TRBV20-1,NA,TRBJ2-7,TGCAGTGCTAGGCACAGGGTTGAGCAGTACTTC,CSARHRVEQYF
NA,TRBV20-1,NA,TRBJ2-1,TGCAGTGCTAGAGATGGACGACACAATGAGCAGTTCTTC,CSARDGRHNEQFF
NA,TRBV3-1,NA,TRBJ1-2,TGTGCCAGCAGCCAAGCGGTAAGGGGATTGTTCGGCTACACCTTC,CASSQAVRGLFGYTF
NA,TRBV10-3,TRBD1,TRBJ1-5,TGTGCCATCAGCGAATCCGGGACAGCCAATCAGCCCCAGCATTTT,CAISESGTANQPQHF
NA,TRBV5-5,NA,TRBJ2-4,TGTGCCAGCAGCGCGAGGGGCCCGGGGGGCTCCAAAAACATTCAGTACTTC,CASSARGPGGSKNIQYF
few,TRBV12-3/TRBV12-4,TRBD1,TRBJ2-3,TGTGCCAGCAGTTTCGAGCGGCGGACAGGGCTTACAGATACGCAGTATTTT,CASSFERRTGLTDTQYF
NA,TRBV6-2/TRBV6-3,TRBD2,TRBJ2-2,TGTGCCAGCAGTCCCTTCCAGCGGGGGAACACCGGGGAGCTGTTTTTT,CASSPFQRGNTGELFF
few,TRBV14,NA,TRBJ2-5,TGTGCCAGCAGCCAGGGGTCCAAAGACCAAGAGACCCAGTACTTC,CASSQGSKDQETQYF
NA,TRBV6-2/TRBV6-3,TRBD1,TRBJ2-7,TGTGCCAGCATTCACGGGACAGGGACCTACGAGCAGTACTTC,CASIHGTGTYEQYF
NA,TRBV6-2/TRBV6-3,TRBD2,TRBJ2-7,TGTGCCAGCAGGCTAGCGGGGCCCTACGAGCAGTACTTC,CASRLAGPYEQYF
few,TRBV7-9,TRBD1,TRBJ2-5,TGTGCCAGCAGCTTCACTTCGGACAGGGGGACAGAGACCCAGTACTTC,CASSFTSDRGTETQYF
few,TRBV3-1,NA,TRBJ2-1,TGTGCCAGCAGCCATAAAGGGCATTCCTACAATGAGCAGTTCTTC,CASSHKGHSYNEQFF